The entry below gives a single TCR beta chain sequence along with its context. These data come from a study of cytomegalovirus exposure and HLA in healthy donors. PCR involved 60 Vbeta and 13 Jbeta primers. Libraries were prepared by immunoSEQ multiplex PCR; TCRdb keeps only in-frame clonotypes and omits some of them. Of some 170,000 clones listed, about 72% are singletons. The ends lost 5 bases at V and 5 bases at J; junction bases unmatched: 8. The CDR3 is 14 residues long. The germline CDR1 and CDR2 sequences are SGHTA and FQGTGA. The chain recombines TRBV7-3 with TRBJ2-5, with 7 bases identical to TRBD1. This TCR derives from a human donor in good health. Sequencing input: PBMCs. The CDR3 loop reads CASSPRTGWETQYF. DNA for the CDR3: TGTGCCAGCAGCCCCCGGACAGGTTGGGAGACCCAGTACTTC. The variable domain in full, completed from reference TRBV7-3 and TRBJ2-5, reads GAGVSQTPSNKVTEKGKYVELRCDPISGHTALYWYRQSLGQGPEFLIYFQGTGAADDSGLPNDRFFAVRPEGSVSTLKIQRTERGDSAVYLCASSPRTGWETQYFGPGTRLLVL.